Presented here are 31 T cell receptor beta chains from one specimen sequenced in a study of shared clonotypes between healthy human individuals (dated by TCRdb to about 2020). For the CD8 naive samples, CD45RO-negative cells were positively selected for CCR7, yielding a CD45RA+CCR7+ population from which TemRA cells were excluded. Library creation used the immunoSEQ multiplex PCR assay. Imported from immuneACCESS, the table was reduced by TCRdb to in-frame sequences with V and J called. These copies leave out some clones; in studies compared against another copy, an unresolved V gene accounts for under half, and the cause of the remainder is not known. The sample has 1.5 million to 2.5 million clones on record, about 95% of them singletons. Under 1.5% of the sample rests with the top ten. The sample was naive CD8+ T cells sorted from blood. Interpreted using the paper, the cell subset or site label stands for: CD45RA+CCR7+. All receptors derive from a man aged 18-30 years in good health.

This clone is a singleton in its sample. V usage is TRBV7-9 and J usage is TRBJ2-7, with D perhaps TRBD2 (6 bases). This CDR3 region has 15 residues. V was trimmed by 4 bases and J by 4 bases, leaving 17 bases between them. Looked up from germline, CDR1 is SEHNR and CDR2 is FQNEAQ (reference sequence). CDR3 bases: TGTGCCAGCAGCTCCGCCGTACTCGCGGGGTACGAGCAGTACTTC. Its protein product is CASSSAVLAGYEQYF.

The genes are TRBV5-4 and TRBJ2-5; the match to TRBD2 covers 10 bases. The CDR3 consists of 15 residues. Germline V gene lookup returns CDR1 SGHNT and CDR2 YYREEE (reference sequence). The junction had 3 bases not matched to a gene; V was cut back by 0 bases and J by 4 bases. The DNA of the CDR3 is TGTGCCAGCAGCTTGGACGCTAGCGGGGGAGAGACCCAGTACTTC. It encodes CASSLDASGGETQYF. The variable domain in full, with the rest retrieved from reference TRBV5-4 and TRBJ2-5, is ETGVTQSPTHLIKTRGQQVTLRCSSQSGHNTVSWYQQALGQGPQFIFQYYREEENGRGNFPPRFSGLQFPNYSSELNVNALELDDSALYLCASSLDASGGETQYFGPGTRLLVL.

The gene calls are TRBV6-1 and TRBJ2-3; no clear D gene. This CDR3 is 15 amino acids long. Germline assignment: CDR1 MNHNS and CDR2 SASEGT. The ends were cut back, 3 bases at V and 2 bases at J, with 12 bases in the middle. The CDR3 DNA follows: TGTGCCAGCAGTGACCTTCGAGGTTCCACAGATACGCAGTATTTT. As protein: CASSDLRGSTDTQYF.

The rearrangement joins TRBV10-3 to TRBJ2-3, with a weak D call TRBD2 (6 bases). The CDR3 spans 13 residues. Trimming left V 6 bases short and J 5 bases short, with 12 bases between. Looked up from germline, CDR1 is ENHRY and CDR2 is SYGVKD. The CDR3 DNA is TGTGCCATCAGGCGGGACTGGGGAGATACGCAGTATTTT. Its protein is CAIRRDWGDTQYF.

The sample holds one count of this clone. This may be a read error: a much more frequent sequence differs by one nucleotide. The same CDR3 also results from other DNA sequences found in this sample. The chain combines TRBV7-6 with TRBJ1-1; D call uncertain. This CDR3 comprises 12 residues. CDR1 and CDR2 (germline): SGHVS, FNYEAQ. V lost 3 bases to trimming and J lost 0 bases, with 2 bases between them. CDR3 bases: TGTGCCAGCAGCTTCATGAACACTGAAGCTTTCTTT. Translating it yields CASSFMNTEAFF.

This chain joins TRBV7-9 and TRBJ2-1; D gene uncertain. Germline loops: CDR1 SEHNR, CDR2 FQNEAQ (reference sequence). The CDR3 is 12 residues long. The ends were cut back, 5 bases at V and 7 bases at J, with 9 bases in the middle. The CDR3 sequence is CASSAVYNEQFF. The CDR3 nucleotides are TGTGCCAGCAGCGCGGTCTATAATGAGCAGTTCTTC.

The chain has TRBV7-9 and TRBJ2-1; D uncertain. The CDR3 totals 11 residues. Germline V gene data show CDR1 as SEHNR and CDR2 as FQNEAQ (reference sequence). Trimming took off 4 bases at V and 10 bases at J, with 8 bases between the two ends. In DNA form, the CDR3 reads TGTGCCAGCAGCTCAACCCCGGAGCAGTTCTTC. Amino acids: CASSSTPEQFF.

Regarding this clone: Other DNA sequences of this sample code for an identical CDR3. J is TRBJ2-7 and V is TRBV11-2; perhaps TRBD1 as D (6 bases). Germline V lookup: CDR1 SGHAT, CDR2 FQNNGV. The CDR3 is made up of 13 amino acids. V dropped 2 bases and J dropped 2 bases, with 7 bases sitting between them. DNA of the CDR3: TGTGCCAGCAGCTTAAGGACAGCCTACGAGCAGTACTTC. Translation gives CASSLRTAYEQYF.

The chain links TRBV28 to TRBJ2-7; tentatively, D is TRBD1 (6 bases). Germline-derived CDR1 and CDR2 are MDHEN and SYDVKM. The CDR3 sequence is 13 residues long. The CDR3 protein is CATRGPSLWEQYF. The CDR3 DNA reads as TGTGCGACCAGGGGACCGAGCTTATGGGAGCAGTACTTC.

Only a few counts were recorded for this clone. The chain couples TRBV11-2 to TRBJ1-6; D is ambiguous. Trimming removed 3 bases from V and 9 bases from J, with 9 bases in between. Germline V gene data show CDR1 as SGHAT and CDR2 as FQNNGV. The CDR3 runs to 13 residues. CDR3 nucleotide sequence: TGTGCCAGCAGCTTGGAATTGGGTTCACCCCTCCACTTT. It translates to CASSLELGSPLHF.

The chain recombines TRBV4-1 with TRBJ2-1; the D gene is possibly TRBD1 (7 bases). Trimming cost V 3 bases and J 8 bases, with 14 bases left between them. Germline V gene data show CDR1 as MGHRA and CDR2 as YSYEKL. The CDR3 runs to 14 residues. CDR3 DNA sequence: TGCGCCAGCAGCCAGAGACAGGGACTTGATGAGCAGTTCTTC. Its translation is CASSQRQGLDEQFF.

This sequence joins TRBV7-6 and TRBJ2-2; TRBD2 matches 10 bases. The length of the CDR3 is 15 residues. J gave up 6 bases and V 2 bases, and 3 bases lay outside the gene matches. Germline V gene lookup returns CDR1 SGHVS and CDR2 FNYEAQ. Here the CDR3 DNA reads TGTGCCAGCAGCTTAAAAGCGGGGGGGCCCGGGGAGCTGTTTTTT. This sequence encodes CASSLKAGGPGELFF.

This chain joins TRBV30 and TRBJ2-3; D may correspond to TRBD1 or TRBD2 (6 bases each). Germline V gene lookup returns CDR1 GTSNPN and CDR2 SVGIG (reference sequence). The V end was cut by 0 bases, the J end by 3 bases, with 13 bases between. The CDR3 contains 15 residues. The CDR3 loop is CAWSVKGGATDTQYF. The CDR3 bases are TGTGCCTGGAGTGTAAAGGGGGGCGCGACAGATACGCAGTATTTT.

The CDR3 spells CACLSGSYEQYF. CDR3 DNA sequence: TGTGCCTGTTTATCCGGCAGCTACGAGCAGTACTTC. The rearrangement joins TRBV30 to TRBJ2-7; D is undetermined. V lost 6 bases, J lost 3 bases, and 12 bases lay in between. CDR3 length: 12 residues. The germline V gene has CDR1 GTSNPN and CDR2 SVGIG (reference sequence).

Of note for this clone: This CDR3 is also generated by other DNA sequences in the sample. V and J are TRBV11-2 and TRBJ2-7; D call uncertain. Deletions cut 1 base from V and 4 bases from J, with 5 bases between. The V gene's germline CDR1 is SGHAT and CDR2 FQNNGV. The CDR3 contains 12 residues. The CDR3 spells CASSLGRYEQYF. In nucleotides, the CDR3 is TGTGCCAGCAGCTTAGGCAGGTACGAGCAGTACTTC.

The chain has TRBV19 and TRBJ1-4, with TRBD1 matching 7 bases. Trimming cost V 5 bases and J 0 bases; bases outside gene matches: 9. The CDR3 runs to 17 residues. Germline V gene data show CDR1 as LNHDA and CDR2 as SQIVND (reference sequence). In DNA, the CDR3 is TGTGCCAGTAGTGTCCGGGACAGCCTAGCAACTAATGAAAAACTGTTTTTT. It codes for CASSVRDSLATNEKLFF.

J is TRBJ2-5 and V is TRBV27; 12 bases match TRBD2. Per germline, CDR1 MNHEY and CDR2 SMNVEV (reference sequence). Germline trimming cut 4 bases from V and 4 bases from J; bases unmatched to any gene: 4. CDR3 size: 15 residues. For the CDR3, the DNA is TGTGCCAGCAGTTACCTAGCGGGGGGGCTAGAGACCCAGTACTTC. Translating gives CASSYLAGGLETQYF.

The CDR3 region has the DNA TGCGCCAGCAGCCAAGAAAATCTTCAAGATGAAAAACTGTTTTTT. Its translation is CASSQENLQDEKLFF. V gene TRBV4-3 combines with J gene TRBJ1-4; D remains unclear. CDR1 is LGHNA, CDR2 YSLEER, per germline. This CDR3 has 15 amino acids. V gave up 0 bases and J gave up 6 bases, with 11 bases separating them.

This clone occurred once. The CDR3 DNA reads TGTGCCAGCAGTTCCCCCGGGGTAGCGGGCTTCTGGGAGACCCAGTACTTC. Translated, it gives CASSSPGVAGFWETQYF. The J gene is TRBJ2-5, the V gene TRBV28; 7 bases fit TRBD2. This CDR3 spans 17 amino acids. Germline V gives CDR1 MDHEN, CDR2 SYDVKM. V shed 4 bases, J shed 5 bases, and the junction held 16 bases outside the gene matches.

The chain carries TRBV15 and TRBJ2-2; 7 bases match TRBD1. CDR3 size: 14 residues. Germline lookup yields CDR1 LNHNV and CDR2 YYDKDF (reference sequence). Trimming took 6 bases from V and 8 from J; bases not matched to a gene: 9. The CDR3 sequence is CATSDRGPWGELFF. DNA of the CDR3: TGTGCCACCAGTGATAGGGGGCCATGGGGGGAGCTGTTTTTT.

The chain recombines TRBV7-9 with TRBJ1-2, with D perhaps TRBD1 (5 bases). The CDR3 is 16 residues long. The ends were cut back, 5 bases at V and 0 bases at J, with 16 bases in the middle. Germline CDR1 is SEHNR and CDR2 is FQNEAQ (reference sequence). Here the CDR3 reads CASSADGTDANYGYTF. The CDR3 DNA reads as TGTGCCAGCAGCGCCGACGGGACGGACGCTAACTATGGCTACACCTTC.

The V and J genes are TRBV5-1 and TRBJ2-7; 9 bases match TRBD1. The CDR3 spans 15 residues. V dropped 4 bases and J dropped 3; count of bases not matched to a gene: 8. CDR1 and CDR2 from the germline V gene are SGHRS and YFSETQ. This CDR3 is CASSPGTGTIYEQYF. For the CDR3, the DNA is TGCGCCAGCAGCCCCGGGACAGGGACCATCTACGAGCAGTACTTC.

The chain has TRBV4-1 and TRBJ1-2; 7 bases are shared with TRBD1. CDR1 and CDR2 (germline): MGHRA, YSYEKL. The CDR3 sequence is 15 residues long. With V trimmed by 1 base and J by 2 bases, 4 bases remained unmatched. The DNA of the CDR3 is TGCGCCAGCAGCCAAGGCGTGGGACAGAACTATGGCTACACCTTC. Its protein is CASSQGVGQNYGYTF.

The chain couples TRBV11-3 to TRBJ1-3; possibly TRBD1 for D (5 bases). V lost 8 bases and J 0 bases, leaving 14 bases between the germline ends. CDR3 size: 15 residues. Per the germline V gene, CDR1 is SGHNT and CDR2 is YENEEA. The CDR3: CASQTGVHSGNTIYF. CDR3 DNA: TGTGCCAGCCAGACGGGGGTGCACTCTGGAAACACCATATATTTT.

The chain is built from TRBV4-1 and TRBJ1-1, with D unresolved. The V gene lost 4 bases and the J gene lost 8 bases, with 17 bases spanning the gap. The germline V gene encodes CDR1 MGHRA and CDR2 YSYEKL. This CDR3 is built from 14 residues. CDR3: CASSLYFNGEEAFF. The CDR3 coding sequence is TGCGCCAGCAGCCTTTACTTTAACGGGGAAGAAGCTTTCTTT.

This chain links TRBV28 with TRBJ1-1; TRBD1 aligns across 9 bases. CDR1 MDHEN and CDR2 SYDVKM come from the germline V gene. The CDR3 runs to 15 residues. The junction had 3 bases not matched to a gene; V was cut back by 4 bases and J by 0 bases. The CDR3 nucleotides are TGTGCCAGCAGTTACAGGGGGCCCTTGAACACTGAAGCTTTCTTT. This gives the protein CASSYRGPLNTEAFF.

The chain carries TRBV5-4 and TRBJ2-7, with TRBD2 identical over 15 bases. The length of the CDR3 is 16 residues. The J segment lost 2 bases and the V segment lost 4 bases, leaving 4 bases of the junction unmatched. Germline lookup yields CDR1 SGHNT and CDR2 YYREEE (reference sequence). The CDR3 region has the DNA TGTGCCAGCAGCGCGGGACTAGCGGGGGGCACCTACGAGCAGTACTTC. This sequence encodes CASSAGLAGGTYEQYF.

The V gene is TRBV7-9, the J gene TRBJ1-4, with 7 bases aligning to TRBD1. Germline CDR1 and CDR2: SEHNR and FQNEAQ (reference sequence). The trim removed 4 bases at V and 8 bases at J, leaving 4 bases unmatched. This CDR3 spans 13 amino acids. CDR3 bases: TGTGCCAGCAGCTACCTGACAGGGGAAAAACTGTTTTTT. Its protein product is CASSYLTGEKLFF. Full variable domain (remainder filled in from reference TRBV7-9 and TRBJ1-4): DTGVSQNPRHKITKRGQNVTFRCDPISEHNRLYWYRQTLGQGPEFLTYFQNEAQLEKSRLLSDRFSAERPKGSFSTLEIQRTEQGDSAMYLCASSYLTGEKLFFGSGTQLSVL.

The chain employs TRBV11-2 and TRBJ2-5; 9 positions match TRBD2. The CDR3 spans 14 residues. Trimming at V came to 3 bases and at J to 6 bases, leaving 5 bases not matched to a gene. Per germline, CDR1 SGHAT and CDR2 FQNNGV. The CDR3: CASSFAGGPKTQYF. In DNA form, the CDR3 reads TGTGCCAGCAGCTTCGCGGGGGGGCCAAAGACCCAGTACTTC.

The chain links TRBV9 to TRBJ2-2, with TRBD2 identical over 12 bases. This CDR3 has 18 amino acids. V gave up 2 bases and J gave up 5 bases; unmatched junction bases: 10. The germline V gene has CDR1 SGDLS and CDR2 YYNGEE. The CDR3 spells CASSVDPTSGGRTGELFF. The CDR3 DNA is TGTGCCAGCAGCGTCGACCCAACTAGCGGGGGGCGAACCGGGGAGCTGTTTTTT.

The genes are TRBV6-6 and TRBJ2-3; TRBD2 aligns across 12 bases. Germline CDR1 and CDR2: MNHNY and SVGAGI (reference sequence). J gave up 0 bases and V 6 bases, and 1 base lay outside the gene matches. The CDR3 is 15 amino acids. CDR3 in amino acids: CASSLAGGSTDTQYF. The CDR3 bases are TGTGCCAGCAGCCTAGCGGGGGGGAGCACAGATACGCAGTATTTT.